The clone carrying this T cell receptor (beta chain) was seen once. This record comes from a study of technical replicates of blood from a handful of donors. Germline CDR1 and CDR2: SGDLS and YYNGEE. This CDR3 is built from 15 residues. V lost 0 bases and J 7 bases, leaving 14 bases between the germline ends. Repertoires were generated with immunoSEQ multiplex PCR, while TCRdb's copy carries only in-frame clones and drops some. The data hold approximately 82,000 clones, with 75% to 95% observed a single time. Sequenced input: T cells isolated from PBMCs. The rearrangement joins TRBV9 to TRBJ2-1, with D tentatively TRBD2 (6 bases). This clonotype was sampled from a human donor in good health. CDR3 nucleotide sequence: TGTGCCAGCAGCGTAGGCTCTGGACGGGGGAATGAGCAGTTCTTC. Amino acid sequence: CASSVGSGRGNEQFF.